Shown below are 13 T cell receptor beta chains from a single sample sequenced in a study of CD8+ T cells in alopecia areata. Stated treatment: oral pan-JAK inhibitor, 5-10 mg twice daily. RNA, once extracted, was reverse transcribed into cDNA for use as the sequencing template. Sequencing used immunoSEQ multiplex PCR; TCRdb keeps in-frame clones, though not all of them. This table has about 190,000 clones, 60% to 70% appearing once. The sequenced sample was CD4+ T cells sorted from blood, obtained at week 4, from a patient treated with tofacitinib. The receptors shown here come from a human donor with alopecia areata.

The chain employs TRBV2 and TRBJ2-3; no clear D. Trimming removed 8 bases at V and 7 bases at J, with 19 bases between. There are 14 residues in the CDR3. Germline CDR1 is SNHLY and CDR2 is FYNNEI. Here the CDR3 reads CASRQDPLAHTQYF. The CDR3 region has the DNA TGTGCCAGCCGCCAAGATCCCCTCGCACATACGCAGTATTTT.

This clone has a single count. The genes are TRBV29-1 and TRBJ1-4; the D gene is possibly TRBD1 (5 bases). CDR3 length: 12 residues. CDR1 and CDR2 from the germline V gene are SQVTM and ANQGSEA. Trimming stripped 8 bases from V and 4 bases from J, with 11 bases between. The CDR3 DNA is TGCAGCTCCTGGGACCTTAATGAAAAACTGTTTTTT. Protein product: CSSWDLNEKLFF.

The chain recombines TRBV7-2 with TRBJ2-7; a possible D gene is TRBD2 (7 bases). The V end lost 5 bases, the J end lost 2 bases, and 16 bases lay between the germline ends. The CDR3 totals 15 residues. Germline lookup yields CDR1 SGHTA and CDR2 FQGNSA. The DNA of the CDR3 is TGTGCCAGCAGCCGGCATGGGGGGGGCCCCTACGAGCAGTACTTC. It codes for CASSRHGGGPYEQYF. The complete variable domain, with remaining parts taken from reference TRBV7-2 and TRBJ2-7, reads GAGVSQSPSNKVTEKGKDVELRCDPISGHTALYWYRQSLGQGLEFLIYFQGNSAPDKSGLPSDRFSAERTGGSVSTLTIQRTQQEDSAVYLCASSRHGGGPYEQYFGPGTRLTVT.

The gene calls are TRBV5-1 and TRBJ2-7; possibly TRBD1 for D (5 bases). V was shortened by 0 bases and J by 0 bases, with 10 bases between the two germline ends. The CDR3 has 15 residues. Germline V gives CDR1 SGHRS, CDR2 YFSETQ. CDR3 in amino acids: CASSLAPGLSYEQYF. In DNA, the CDR3 is TGCGCCAGCAGCTTGGCCCCAGGGCTCTCCTACGAGCAGTACTTC. The entire variable domain, with the rest obtained from reference TRBV5-1 and TRBJ2-7, is as follows: KAGVTQTPRYLIKTRGQQVTLSCSPISGHRSVSWYQQTPGQGLQFLFEYFSETQRNKGNFPGRFSGRQFSNSRSEMNVSTLELGDSALYLCASSLAPGLSYEQYFGPGTRLTVT.

The chain carries TRBV30 and TRBJ1-1; 8 nucleotides line up with TRBD1. The CDR3 totals 15 residues. V gave up 0 bases and J gave up 4 bases; unmatched junction bases: 7. Germline CDR1 GTSNPN, CDR2 SVGIG (reference sequence). CDR3 region: CAWSVSGGKGTEAFF. The CDR3 nucleotides read TGTGCCTGGAGTGTGTCAGGGGGCAAGGGCACTGAAGCTTTCTTT.

The chain carries TRBV5-4 and TRBJ2-5, with D perhaps TRBD2 (6 bases). The V end was cut by 2 bases, the J end by 1 base, with 9 bases between. Germline CDR1 reads SGHNT; CDR2 reads YYREEE (reference sequence). The CDR3 totals 14 residues. Written as DNA, the CDR3 is TGTGCCAGCAGCTTCAGGAGGGCCCAAGAGACCCAGTACTTC. This encodes CASSFRRAQETQYF.

The chain has TRBV5-1 and TRBJ2-7; the D call may be TRBD1 or TRBD2 (5 bases each). CDR1 and CDR2 from the germline V gene are SGHRS and YFSETQ. The length of the CDR3 is 14 residues. With 4 bases removed from V and 0 bases from J, the gap between germline ends came to 11 bases. The CDR3 DNA sequence: TGCGCCAGCAGCGCCAGGGACGCCTCCTACGAGCAGTACTTC. It is translated as CASSARDASYEQYF.

This clone appeared a few times. The gene calls are TRBV5-1 and TRBJ1-5; D gene unclear. CDR1 and CDR2 (germline): SGHRS, YFSETQ. The CDR3 loop spans 15 amino acids. V lost 4 bases, J lost 0 bases, and 11 bases lay in between. CDR3 amino acids: CASSPSGVSNQPQHF. CDR3 nucleotide sequence: TGCGCCAGCAGCCCGTCGGGAGTTAGCAATCAGCCCCAGCATTTT.

CDR3 region: CASSLARTYEQYF. For the CDR3, the DNA is TGTGCCAGCAGCTTAGCCAGAACCTACGAGCAGTACTTC. The chain is built from TRBV7-8 and TRBJ2-7; D not certain. The CDR3 totals 13 residues. Germline V gene sequence: CDR1 SGHVS, CDR2 FQNEAQ. The V end lost 0 bases, the J end lost 2 bases, and 5 bases lay between the germline ends.

In DNA form, the CDR3 reads TGTGCCAGCAGCTTATCGGGCTCAACCGGGGAGCTGTTTTTT. This codes for CASSLSGSTGELFF. This chain connects TRBV7-2 to TRBJ2-2; no reliable D call. The CDR3 runs 14 residues. V lost 2 bases, J lost 5 bases, and 9 bases lay in between. CDR1 and CDR2 from the germline V gene are SGHTA and FQGNSA.

In DNA form, the CDR3 reads TGTGCCAGCAGTGCACAGGGGGCTGGCAATCAGCCCCAGCATTTT. It is translated as CASSAQGAGNQPQHF. This chain joins TRBV27 and TRBJ1-5, with TRBD1 matching over 9 bases. Per the germline V gene, CDR1 is MNHEY and CDR2 is SMNVEV (reference sequence). After removal of 5 bases from V and 2 bases from J, the junction contained 4 bases not matched to a gene. The CDR3 covers 15 residues.

This clone was detected only a few times. The V call is TRBV29-1, the J call TRBJ2-7; D is uncertain. V was shortened by 3 bases and J by 5 bases, with 17 bases between the two germline ends. The germline gives CDR1 SQVTM, CDR2 ANQGSEA. The CDR3 contains 14 residues. The CDR3 loop is CSVDSGYFYDEQYF. CDR3 sequence (DNA): TGCAGCGTTGACTCAGGCTACTTCTATGACGAGCAGTACTTC.

This clone has just a few counts. This rearrangement joins TRBV19 to TRBJ2-2; D is perhaps TRBD1 (5 bases). Between the trimmed V and J ends, which lost 3 bases and 1 base, there was a span of 9 bases. Germline values: CDR1 LNHDA, CDR2 SQIVND (reference sequence). The CDR3 is 15 amino acids. Written as DNA, the CDR3 is TGTGCCAGTAGTATGGGGCGGATGAACACCGGGGAGCTGTTTTTT. It encodes CASSMGRMNTGELFF.